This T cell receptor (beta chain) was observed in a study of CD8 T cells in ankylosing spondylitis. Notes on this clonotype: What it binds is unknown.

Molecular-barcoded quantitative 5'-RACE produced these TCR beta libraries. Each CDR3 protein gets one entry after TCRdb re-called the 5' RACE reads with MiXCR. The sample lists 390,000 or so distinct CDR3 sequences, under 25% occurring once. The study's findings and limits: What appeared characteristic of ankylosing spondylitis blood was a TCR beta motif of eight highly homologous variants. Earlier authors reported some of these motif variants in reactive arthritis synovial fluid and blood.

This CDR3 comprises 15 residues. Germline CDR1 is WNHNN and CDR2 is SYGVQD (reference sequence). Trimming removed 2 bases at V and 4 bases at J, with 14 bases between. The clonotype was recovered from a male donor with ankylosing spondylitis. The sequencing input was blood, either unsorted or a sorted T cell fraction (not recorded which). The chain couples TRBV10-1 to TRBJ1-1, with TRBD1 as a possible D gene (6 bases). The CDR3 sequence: CASSEGGRMSTEAFF. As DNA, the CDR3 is TGCGCCAGCAGTGAGGGGGGGCGGATGTCCACTGAAGCTTTCTTT.